This T cell receptor (beta chain) was obtained from a study of Graves' ophthalmopathy and Graves' hyperthyroidism. Each donor who had ophthalmopathy showed moderate-to-severe activity, a CAS of ≥3, a NOSPECS of ≥4, and a duration under 3 months. Orbital computed tomography, thyroid ultrasound, TRAb, serum thyroxine and clinical symptoms formed the basis of diagnosis. From fresh peripheral blood, under 12 ml in volume, the PBMCs were obtained. RNA transcripts served as template for amplifying TCR beta CDR3 sequences. The first round was an RT-PCR with HTBI primers, and the second round was a multiplex PCR. TCRdb re-called the multiplex PCR reads through MiXCR, storing one row per CDR3 protein. The top ten clones hold roughly 8.9% of a sample with 150,000 to 200,000 distinct CDR3 sequences, approximately 40% of them seen once. The TCR comes from a man aged 25-45 years with Graves' ophthalmopathy. Sequenced sample: peripheral blood.

The CDR3 bases are TGTGCCAGCAGCTTAGAGGACAGGGTGTCGGAGACCCAGTACTTC. It encodes CASSLEDRVSETQYF. This chain joins TRBV11-2 and TRBJ2-5; 8 positions agree with TRBD1. This CDR3 is built from 15 residues. V shed 0 bases and J 5 bases; nucleotides not matched to a gene: 5. In germline, CDR1 is SGHAT, CDR2 FQNNGV.